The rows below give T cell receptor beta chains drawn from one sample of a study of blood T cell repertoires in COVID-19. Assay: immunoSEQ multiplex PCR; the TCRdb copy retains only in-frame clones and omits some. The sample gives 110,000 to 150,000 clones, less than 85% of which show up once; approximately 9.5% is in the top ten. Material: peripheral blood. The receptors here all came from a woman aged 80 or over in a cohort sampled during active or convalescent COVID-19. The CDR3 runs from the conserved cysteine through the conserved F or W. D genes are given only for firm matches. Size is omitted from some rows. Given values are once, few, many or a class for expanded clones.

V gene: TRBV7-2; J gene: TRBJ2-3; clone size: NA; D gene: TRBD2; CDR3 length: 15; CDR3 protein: CASSSQRGGADTQYF; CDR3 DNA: TGTGCCAGCAGCTCCCAACGTGGGGGGGCAGATACGCAGTATTTT
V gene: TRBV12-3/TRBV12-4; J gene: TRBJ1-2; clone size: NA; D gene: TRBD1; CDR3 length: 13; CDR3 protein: CASNPGQGFGYTF; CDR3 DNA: TGTGCCAGCAACCCGGGACAGGGCTTTGGCTACACCTTC
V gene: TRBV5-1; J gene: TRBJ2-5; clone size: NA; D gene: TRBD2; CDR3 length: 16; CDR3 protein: CASSLEVLAGVETQYF; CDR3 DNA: TGCGCCAGCAGCTTGGAGGTACTAGCGGGGGTGGAGACCCAGTACTTC
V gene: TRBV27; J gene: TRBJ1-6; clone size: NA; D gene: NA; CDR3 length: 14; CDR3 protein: CASRGPAVDSPLHF; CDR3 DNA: TGTGCCAGCAGGGGGCCGGCGGTCGATTCACCCCTCCACTTT
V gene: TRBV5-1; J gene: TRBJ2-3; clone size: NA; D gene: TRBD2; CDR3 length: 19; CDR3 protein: CASSFHGRGGVSSTDTQYF; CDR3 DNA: TGCGCCAGCAGCTTCCATGGGCGGGGGGGTGTTTCTAGCACAGATACGCAGTATTTT
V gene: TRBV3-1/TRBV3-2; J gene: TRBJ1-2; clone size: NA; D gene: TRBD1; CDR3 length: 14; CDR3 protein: CASSHRTGGEGYTF; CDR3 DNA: TGTGCCAGCAGCCATAGGACAGGGGGGGAAGGCTACACCTTC
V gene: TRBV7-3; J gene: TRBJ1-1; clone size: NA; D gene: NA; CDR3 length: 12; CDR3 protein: CASGYRNTEAFF; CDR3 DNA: TGTGCCAGCGGGTACAGGAACACTGAAGCTTTCTTT
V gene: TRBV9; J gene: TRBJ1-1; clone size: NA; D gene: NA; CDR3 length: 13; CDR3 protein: CASSVTWNTEAFF; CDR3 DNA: TGTGCCAGCAGCGTAACTTGGAACACTGAAGCTTTCTTT
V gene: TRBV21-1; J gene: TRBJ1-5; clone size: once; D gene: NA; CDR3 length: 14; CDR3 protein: CASTQTHSNQPQHF; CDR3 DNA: TGTGCCAGCACACAGACACATAGCAATCAGCCCCAGCATTTT
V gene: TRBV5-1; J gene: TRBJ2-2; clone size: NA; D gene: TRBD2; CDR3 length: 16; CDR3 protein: CASSLELAANTGELFF; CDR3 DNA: TGCGCCAGCAGCTTGGAACTAGCGGCGAACACCGGGGAGCTGTTTTTT
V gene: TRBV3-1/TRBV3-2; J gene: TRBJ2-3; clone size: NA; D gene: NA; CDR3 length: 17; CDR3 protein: CASSSGASGAYTDTQYF; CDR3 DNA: TGTGCCAGCAGCTCGGGGGCCAGCGGGGCGTACACAGATACGCAGTATTTT
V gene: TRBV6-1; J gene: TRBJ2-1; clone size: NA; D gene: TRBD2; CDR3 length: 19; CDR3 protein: CASSGLAGGRSSRNNEQFF; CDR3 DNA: TGTGCCAGCAGTGGGCTAGCGGGGGGGCGGAGTTCCCGAAACAATGAGCAGTTCTTC
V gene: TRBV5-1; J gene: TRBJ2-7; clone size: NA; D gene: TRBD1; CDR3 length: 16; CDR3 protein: CASSLAPPGQGNEQYF; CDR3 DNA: TGCGCCAGCAGCTTGGCCCCACCGGGACAGGGTAACGAGCAGTACTTC
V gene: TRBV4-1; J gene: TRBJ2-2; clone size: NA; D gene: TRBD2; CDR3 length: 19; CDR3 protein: CASSQVSSGGLFYTGELFF; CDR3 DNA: TGCGCCAGCAGCCAAGTTTCCAGCGGGGGCCTTTTTTACACCGGGGAGCTGTTTTTT
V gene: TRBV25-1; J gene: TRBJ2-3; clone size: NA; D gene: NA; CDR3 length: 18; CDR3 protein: CASTTSGRGYSSTDTQYF; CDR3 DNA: TGTGCCAGCACCACTTCAGGGCGGGGATATTCTAGCACAGATACGCAGTATTTT
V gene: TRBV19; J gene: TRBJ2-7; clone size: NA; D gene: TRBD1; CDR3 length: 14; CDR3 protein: CASSIGTGINEQYF; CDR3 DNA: TGTGCCAGTAGTATCGGGACAGGGATCAACGAGCAGTACTTC
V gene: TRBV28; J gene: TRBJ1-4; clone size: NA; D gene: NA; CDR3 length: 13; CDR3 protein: CASTASGNEKLFF; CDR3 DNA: TGTGCCAGCACCGCGTCCGGTAATGAAAAACTGTTTTTT
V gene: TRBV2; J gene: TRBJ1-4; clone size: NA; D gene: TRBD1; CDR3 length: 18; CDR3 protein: CASSPGMGTGGSSEKLFF; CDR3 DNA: TGTGCCAGCAGCCCCGGAATGGGGACAGGGGGATCTAGTGAAAAACTGTTTTTT
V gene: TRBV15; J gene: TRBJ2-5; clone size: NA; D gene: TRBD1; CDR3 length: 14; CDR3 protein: CATSLDRGQETQYF; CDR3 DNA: TGTGCCACCAGCCTTGACAGGGGGCAAGAGACCCAGTACTTC
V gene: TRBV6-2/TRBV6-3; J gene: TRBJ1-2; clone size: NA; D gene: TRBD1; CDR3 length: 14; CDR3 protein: CASSRTGVAYGYTF; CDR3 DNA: TGTGCCAGCAGTAGGACAGGGGTTGCCTATGGCTACACCTTC
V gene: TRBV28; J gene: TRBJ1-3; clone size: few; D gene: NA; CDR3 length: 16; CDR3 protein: CASSLEGRSSGNTIYF; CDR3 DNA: TGTGCCAGCAGTCTGGAGGGACGGAGCTCTGGAAACACCATATATTTT
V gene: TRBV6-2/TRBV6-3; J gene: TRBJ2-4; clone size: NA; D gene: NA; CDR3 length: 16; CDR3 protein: CASSRSGGLAKNIQYF; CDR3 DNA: TGTGCCAGCAGTCGCTCTGGGGGCCTAGCCAAAAACATTCAGTACTTC
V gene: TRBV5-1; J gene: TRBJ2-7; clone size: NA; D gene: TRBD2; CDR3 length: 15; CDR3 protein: CASSLTSGGEYEQYF; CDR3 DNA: TGCGCCAGCAGCTTAACTAGCGGGGGCGAGTACGAGCAGTACTTC
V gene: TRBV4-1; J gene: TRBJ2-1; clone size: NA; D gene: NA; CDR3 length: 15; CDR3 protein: CASSQVAREHNEQFF; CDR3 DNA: TGCGCCAGCAGCCAAGTGGCTAGAGAACACAATGAGCAGTTCTTC
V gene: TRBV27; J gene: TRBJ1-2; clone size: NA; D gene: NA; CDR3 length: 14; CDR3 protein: CASSPTGRGYGYTF; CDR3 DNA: TGTGCCAGCAGTCCAACCGGCAGGGGCTATGGCTACACCTTC
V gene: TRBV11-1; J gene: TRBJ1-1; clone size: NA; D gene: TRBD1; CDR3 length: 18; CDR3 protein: CASSLAWDRAGPSTEAFF; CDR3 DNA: TGTGCCAGCAGCTTAGCCTGGGACAGGGCTGGGCCGAGCACTGAAGCTTTCTTT
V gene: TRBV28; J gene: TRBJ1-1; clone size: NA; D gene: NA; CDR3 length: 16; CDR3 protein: CASSSTWGGDEGEAFF; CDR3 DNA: TGTGCCAGCAGTTCCACGTGGGGAGGGGATGAGGGGGAAGCTTTCTTT
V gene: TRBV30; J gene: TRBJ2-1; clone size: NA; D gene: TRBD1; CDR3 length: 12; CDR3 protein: CAWADRGNEQFF; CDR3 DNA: TGTGCCTGGGCCGACAGGGGCAATGAGCAGTTCTTC
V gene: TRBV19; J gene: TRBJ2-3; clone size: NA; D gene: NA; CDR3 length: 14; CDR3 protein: CASSIAASVDTQYF; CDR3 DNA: TGTGCCAGTAGTATAGCGGCTAGCGTAGATACGCAGTATTTT
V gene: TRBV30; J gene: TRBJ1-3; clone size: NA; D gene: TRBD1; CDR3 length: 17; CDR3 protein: CAWRRGNIVGTGLEIYF; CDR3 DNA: TGTGCCTGGAGAAGGGGTAACATTGTGGGGACAGGCTTAGAGATATATTTT
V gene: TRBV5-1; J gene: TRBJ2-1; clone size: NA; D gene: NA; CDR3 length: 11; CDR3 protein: CASITGSEQFF; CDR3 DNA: TGCGCCAGCATTACAGGGAGTGAGCAGTTCTTC